These 31 T cell receptor beta chains were sequenced from one sample in a study of radiation and T cells in renal cell carcinoma. Produced via immunoSEQ multiplex PCR; TCRdb's table is partial and in-frame only. The sample has tens of thousands of clones, approximately 86% seen once; the top ten hold approximately 8.6%. The time point was: blood 4 weeks post-SBRT, at nephrectomy. The sample's treatment: 15 Gy SBRT to primary tumor, nephrectomy 4 weeks later. Sample: blood, taken from a patient whose treatment included radiotherapy and nephrectomy. These receptors all come from a man in his fifties or sixties with renal cell carcinoma.

This sequence joins TRBV30 and TRBJ2-5; no clear D. CDR3 length: 11 amino acids. Trimming stripped 4 bases from V and 5 bases from J, with 8 bases between. Germline loops: CDR1 GTSNPN, CDR2 SVGIG (reference sequence). The chain's CDR3 is CAWTSRETQYF. The CDR3 DNA reads as TGTGCCTGGACCTCACGGGAGACCCAGTACTTC.

The chain is built from TRBV11-2 and TRBJ2-7; a possible D gene is TRBD2 (7 bases). Germline lookup yields CDR1 SGHAT and CDR2 FQNNGV. The CDR3 contains 15 residues. The V end lost 5 bases, the J end lost 9 bases, and 23 bases lay between the germline ends. CDR3 coding DNA: TGTGCCAGCAGCCCGGGTTCGGGGGGCAGTCGCCGGCAGTACTTC. Its translation: CASSPGSGGSRRQYF.

The genes are TRBV4-2 and TRBJ2-2; 8 positions match TRBD2. The CDR3 sequence is 18 residues long. CDR1 LGHNA and CDR2 YNFKEQ come from the germline V gene. V lost 0 bases to trimming and J lost 4 bases; unmatched junction nucleotides: 10. The CDR3 spells CASSQDPSTSAGTGELFF. The CDR3 DNA is TGTGCCAGCAGCCAAGACCCCTCGACTAGCGCGGGCACCGGGGAGCTGTTTTTT.

The genes are TRBV5-4 and TRBJ2-7, with TRBD2 matching 9 bases. V was pared by 4 bases and J by 6 bases, with 14 bases of the junction left unmatched. CDR1 is SGHNT, CDR2 YYREEE, per germline (reference sequence). The CDR3 covers 16 residues. The CDR3 sequence is CASSHPGVAGEGEQYF. The CDR3 bases are TGTGCCAGCAGCCACCCCGGGGTAGCGGGAGAAGGCGAGCAGTACTTC.

The V call is TRBV9, the J call TRBJ1-2; 9 bases are shared with TRBD1. Trimming removed 7 bases from V and 8 bases from J; junction bases left unmatched: 9. CDR1 is SGDLS and CDR2 is YYNGEE in the germline V gene. CDR3 size: 13 residues. The CDR3 sequence is CASHTGTGYGYTF. The CDR3 DNA reads as TGTGCCAGCCACACAGGGACAGGGTACGGCTACACCTTC.

The CDR3 loop is CAISETGTGGYNEQFF. CDR3 nucleotides: TGTGCCATCAGTGAGACCGGGACAGGGGGCTACAATGAGCAGTTCTTC. The chain recombines TRBV10-3 with TRBJ2-1, with 11 bases fitting TRBD1. The germline CDR1 and CDR2 sequences are ENHRY and SYGVKD. V shed 2 bases, J shed 3 bases, and the junction held 3 bases outside the gene matches. The length of the CDR3 is 16 residues.

The chain combines TRBV19 with TRBJ1-5, with 7 bases identical to TRBD1. The germline V gene encodes CDR1 LNHDA and CDR2 SQIVND (reference sequence). This CDR3 has 16 residues. With V trimmed by 2 bases and J by 3 bases, 7 bases remained unmatched. The CDR3 bases are TGTGCCAGTAGTATAAGGGACAGAAGATTCAATCAGCCCCAGCATTTT. Protein product: CASSIRDRRFNQPQHF.

The CDR3 loop reads CASSHGVRGGVQETQYF. CDR3 nucleotides: TGTGCCAGCAGCCATGGGGTTAGGGGAGGGGTACAAGAGACCCAGTACTTC. This chain joins TRBV4-2 and TRBJ2-5; 7 nucleotides line up with TRBD2. Germline CDR1 LGHNA, CDR2 YNFKEQ. Germline trimming cut 3 bases from V and 2 bases from J; bases unmatched to any gene: 12. The CDR3 totals 17 residues.

V usage is TRBV29-1 and J usage is TRBJ1-1, with TRBD1 matching over 9 bases. V lost 5 bases to trimming and J lost 11 bases; unmatched junction nucleotides: 6. Germline V gene sequence: CDR1 SQVTM, CDR2 ANQGSEA. The CDR3 has 11 residues. CDR3 coding DNA: TGCAGCGTTCGACAGGGGGAGGCGGCTTTCTTT. It is translated as CSVRQGEAAFF. Drawing the rest from reference TRBV29-1 and TRBJ1-1, the complete variable domain is SAVISQKPSRDICQRGTSLTIQCQVDSQVTMMFWYRQQPGQSLTLIATANQGSEATYESGFVIDKFPISRPNLTFSTLTVSNMSPEDSSIYLCSVRQGEAAFFGQGTRLTVV.

This chain connects TRBV14 to TRBJ2-2; D unresolved. Germline CDR1 reads SGHDN; CDR2 reads FVKESK. CDR3 length: 12 amino acids. Trimming removed 0 bases from V and 13 bases from J, with 9 bases in between. Written as DNA, the CDR3 is TGTGCCAGCAGCCAAGATGAGGTTGTGCTGTTTTTT. Amino acid sequence: CASSQDEVVLFF.

The chain uses TRBV2 and TRBJ1-1; D not certain. Trimming cost V 7 bases and J 0 bases, with 12 bases left between them. This CDR3 is 14 amino acids long. The V gene's germline CDR1 is SNHLY and CDR2 FYNNEI. DNA for the CDR3: TGTGCCAGCATTTTCGGACTGCTGAACACTGAAGCTTTCTTT. Translated, it gives CASIFGLLNTEAFF.

The chain carries TRBV5-1 and TRBJ2-7, with 10 bases matching TRBD1. CDR1 and CDR2 from the germline V gene are SGHRS and YFSETQ. V lost 3 bases, J lost 5 bases, and 11 bases stayed unmatched. The CDR3 sequence is 16 residues long. The CDR3 here is CASSWGDRGFLDEQYF. CDR3 DNA: TGCGCCAGCAGCTGGGGGGACAGGGGTTTTTTGGACGAGCAGTACTTC.

The chain employs TRBV6-5 and TRBJ2-3, with a tentative D call TRBD1 (5 bases). Germline V gives CDR1 MNHEY, CDR2 SVGAGI. Trimming stripped 3 bases from V and 0 bases from J, with 7 bases between. This CDR3 region has 14 residues. The chain's CDR3 is CASSYAGSTDTQYF. The DNA for the CDR3 is TGTGCCAGCAGTTATGCAGGGAGCACAGATACGCAGTATTTT.

This clone was picked up one time. The chain links TRBV27 to TRBJ1-1, with 8 bases aligning to TRBD1. The CDR3 runs to 12 residues. Germline CDR1 MNHEY, CDR2 SMNVEV (reference sequence). V was clipped by 6 bases and J by 7 bases; unmatched bases: 4. CDR3 in amino acids: CASSRTGFEAFF. The CDR3 DNA reads as TGTGCCAGCAGCCGGACAGGGTTTGAAGCTTTCTTT.

The rearrangement joins TRBV18 to TRBJ2-7, with D possibly matching TRBD2 (6 bases). Trimming shortened V by 2 bases and J by 3 bases, and 14 bases separated the two germline ends. The CDR3 is 15 residues long. Germline V gene sequence: CDR1 KGHSH, CDR2 LQKENI. The CDR3: CASSPSGGRLYEQYF. The CDR3 DNA reads TGTGCCAGCTCACCATCCGGGGGACGGCTCTACGAGCAGTACTTC.

The chain has TRBV9 and TRBJ2-5; D is undetermined. Germline assignment: CDR1 SGDLS and CDR2 YYNGEE. The V end was cut by 6 bases, the J end by 0 bases, with 12 bases between. CDR3 length: 14 residues. The CDR3 is CASNPAWYQETQYF. The CDR3 DNA reads TGTGCCAGCAACCCAGCTTGGTACCAAGAGACCCAGTACTTC. Based on the CDR3 plus reference TRBV9 and TRBJ2-5, the full variable domain is DSGVTQTPKHLITATGQRVTLRCSPRSGDLSVYWYQQSLDQGLQFLIQYYNGEERAKGNILERFSAQQFPDLHSELNLSSLELGDSALYFCASNPAWYQETQYFGPGTRLLVL.

In DNA form, the CDR3 reads TGTGCCAGCGCGGGGGGTTGGTTCGAGCAGTACTTC. The encoded protein is CASAGGWFEQYF. The chain joins TRBV6-6 to TRBJ2-7, with 8 bases aligning to TRBD2. Germline CDR1 MNHNY, CDR2 SVGAGI (reference sequence). This CDR3 has 12 residues. The trim removed 8 bases at V and 6 bases at J, leaving 6 bases unmatched.

This chain connects TRBV19 to TRBJ1-3; D is perhaps TRBD1 (6 bases). Trimming cost V 8 bases and J 2 bases, with 19 bases left between them. Germline V gene sequence: CDR1 LNHDA, CDR2 SQIVND (reference sequence). The CDR3 loop spans 16 amino acids. The CDR3 nucleotides read TGTGCCAGTGTACGCCAGGGGAAGGTTACTGGAAACACCATATATTTT. It specifies CASVRQGKVTGNTIYF.

The DNA for the CDR3 is TGCGCCAGCAGCGCGTTAGGGGCGTACGAGCAGTACTTC. This sequence encodes CASSALGAYEQYF. The chain employs TRBV5-1 and TRBJ2-7; D perhaps matches TRBD1 (5 bases). The CDR3 is 13 residues long. Per the germline V gene, CDR1 is SGHRS and CDR2 is YFSETQ. The V and J ends lost 4 bases and 4 bases respectively, with 12 bases between them.

The chain has TRBV27 and TRBJ2-7; possible D gene TRBD2, 6 bases. Germline CDR1 MNHEY, CDR2 SMNVEV (reference sequence). The CDR3 is 14 amino acids. V was clipped by 2 bases and J by 0 bases, with 8 bases between them. The CDR3 sequence is CASSLGGDSYEQYF. Written as DNA, the CDR3 is TGTGCCAGCAGTTTAGGCGGGGACTCCTACGAGCAGTACTTC.

The chain joins TRBV5-1 to TRBJ1-1; perhaps TRBD1 as D (5 bases). The germline gives CDR1 SGHRS, CDR2 YFSETQ. Between the trimmed V and J ends, which lost 3 bases and 5 bases, there was a span of 17 bases. The CDR3 contains 15 residues. Written as DNA, the CDR3 is TGCGCCAGCAGCTACCAGGCGGGGGGTAGGACTGAAGCTTTCTTT. Amino acid sequence: CASSYQAGGRTEAFF.

This sequence joins TRBV5-1 and TRBJ1-4, with TRBD1 identical over 7 bases. V lost 0 bases and J lost 8; bases outside the gene matches: 7. Germline CDR1 and CDR2: SGHRS and YFSETQ. CDR3 length: 15 amino acids. For the CDR3, the DNA is TGCGCCAGCAGCTTGGTTTTGGACAGGTCCGAAAAACTGTTTTTT. This gives the protein CASSLVLDRSEKLFF.

The chain carries TRBV9 and TRBJ2-1; 12 bases are a match to TRBD2. Looked up from germline, CDR1 is SGDLS and CDR2 is YYNGEE. CDR3 length equals 17 residues. Unmatched junction bases numbered 5, after V lost 3 bases and J lost 1 base. CDR3 nucleotides: TGTGCCAGCAGCGATGGGACTAGCGGGTCGTCCTACAATGAGCAGTTCTTC. This encodes CASSDGTSGSSYNEQFF.

This clone was detected only a few times. This chain's CDR3 is CASSLVAGTIYF. The CDR3 DNA is TGTGCCAGCAGCTTAGTTGCCGGTACCATATATTTT. V usage is TRBV7-9 and J usage is TRBJ1-3; the D is unclear. The ends were cut back, 1 base at V and 10 bases at J, with 8 bases in the middle. This CDR3 contains 12 residues. Germline V gene lookup returns CDR1 SEHNR and CDR2 FQNEAQ (reference sequence).

The V gene is TRBV7-3, the J gene TRBJ2-2, with 10 nucleotides matching TRBD1. The CDR3 extends over 15 amino acids. Germline V gene lookup returns CDR1 SGHTA and CDR2 FQGTGA. After removal of 5 bases from V and 1 base from J, the junction contained 1 base not matched to a gene. CDR3 sequence reads: CASSRTGGNTGELFF. In DNA form, the CDR3 reads TGTGCCAGCAGCCGGACAGGGGGGAACACCGGGGAGCTGTTTTTT.

This chain uses TRBV28 with TRBJ1-1, with D possibly TRBD1 on 6 matching bases. The CDR3 sequence is 13 residues long. CDR1 MDHEN and CDR2 SYDVKM come from the germline V gene. Trimming took 6 bases from V and 5 from J, leaving 13 bases between them. CDR3 DNA sequence: TGTGCCAGCAGGTCACAGGGAGGGACTGAAGCTTTCTTT. Amino acid sequence: CASRSQGGTEAFF.

The V and J genes are TRBV5-6 and TRBJ2-5; 8 positions match TRBD2. Per germline, CDR1 SGHDT and CDR2 YYEEEE. Losses at the gene ends were 0 bases for V and 5 bases for J; bases not matched to a gene: 6. The CDR3 has 15 residues. CDR3 DNA sequence: TGTGCCAGCAGCTTGGAGGGGACTAGTGGGGAGACCCAGTACTTC. It encodes CASSLEGTSGETQYF.

The chain carries TRBV7-9 and TRBJ2-1; 9 bases agree with TRBD1. V shed 3 bases, J shed 8 bases, and the junction held 8 bases outside the gene matches. Germline CDR1 SEHNR, CDR2 FQNEAQ (reference sequence). The CDR3 is 15 residues long. The CDR3 DNA reads as TGTGCCAGCAGCTTTTCGGGACAGGGTCGGGATGAGCAGTTCTTC. Residues: CASSFSGQGRDEQFF.

This rearrangement joins TRBV6-5 to TRBJ1-2, with a weak D call TRBD1 (6 bases). This CDR3 comprises 13 residues. V was shortened by 5 bases and J by 4 bases, with 11 bases between the two germline ends. Germline CDR1 MNHEY, CDR2 SVGAGI. The CDR3 nucleotides read TGTGCCAGCAGTAACGGACAGATCTATGGCTACACCTTC. The encoded protein is CASSNGQIYGYTF.

The chain joins TRBV10-1 to TRBJ2-3; D call uncertain. The V end was cut by 3 bases, the J end by 1 base, with 14 bases between. CDR3 length equals 16 residues. Germline V gene sequence: CDR1 WNHNN, CDR2 SYGVQD (reference sequence). The CDR3 reads CASSDNRLTRTDTQYF. The CDR3 DNA follows: TGCGCCAGCAGTGATAATAGGCTGACTCGCACAGATACGCAGTATTTT.

The chain joins TRBV4-3 to TRBJ2-7; no definite D call. This CDR3 is 11 amino acids long. Trimming shortened V by 4 bases and J by 6 bases, and 7 bases separated the two germline ends. Germline CDR1 and CDR2: LGHNA and YSLEER. CDR3 DNA sequence: TGCGCCAGCAGCCGGCCGGGCGAGCAGTACTTC. Its translation: CASSRPGEQYF.